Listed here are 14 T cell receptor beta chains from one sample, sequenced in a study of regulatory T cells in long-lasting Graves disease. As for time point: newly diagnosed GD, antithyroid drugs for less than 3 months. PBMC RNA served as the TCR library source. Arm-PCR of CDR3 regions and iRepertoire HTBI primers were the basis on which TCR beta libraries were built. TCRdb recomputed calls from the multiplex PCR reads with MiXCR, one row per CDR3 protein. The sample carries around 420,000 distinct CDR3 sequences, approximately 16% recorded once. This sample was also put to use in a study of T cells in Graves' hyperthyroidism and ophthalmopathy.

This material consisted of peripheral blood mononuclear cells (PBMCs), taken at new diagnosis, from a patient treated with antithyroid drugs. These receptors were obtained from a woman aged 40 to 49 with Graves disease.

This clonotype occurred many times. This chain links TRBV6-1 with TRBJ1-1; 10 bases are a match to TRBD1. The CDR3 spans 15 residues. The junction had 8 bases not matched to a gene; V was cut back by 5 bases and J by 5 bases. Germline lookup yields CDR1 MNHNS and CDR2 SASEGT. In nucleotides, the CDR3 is TGTGCCAGCAGTAAGACAGGGGGCGAAAGGACTGAAGCTTTCTTT. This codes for CASSKTGGERTEAFF.

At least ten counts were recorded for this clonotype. This chain's CDR3 is CASSLGLHAGNEQFF. The CDR3 coding sequence is TGTGCCAGCAGTTTAGGTCTCCACGCCGGCAATGAGCAGTTCTTC. The chain couples TRBV28 to TRBJ2-1; no firm D call. The ends were cut back, 2 bases at V and 6 bases at J, with 14 bases in the middle. The germline V gene has CDR1 MDHEN and CDR2 SYDVKM. The CDR3 runs to 15 residues.

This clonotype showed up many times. The CDR3 region is CASSLVPAGGNNEQFF. CDR3 nucleotide sequence: TGTGCCAGCAGCTTAGTGCCAGCGGGAGGGAACAATGAGCAGTTCTTC. The chain combines TRBV11-2 with TRBJ2-1, with 10 bases that match TRBD2. Germline V gene data show CDR1 as SGHAT and CDR2 as FQNNGV. This CDR3 comprises 16 residues. With 1 base clipped from V and 5 bases from J, the junction kept 5 bases outside the gene matches.

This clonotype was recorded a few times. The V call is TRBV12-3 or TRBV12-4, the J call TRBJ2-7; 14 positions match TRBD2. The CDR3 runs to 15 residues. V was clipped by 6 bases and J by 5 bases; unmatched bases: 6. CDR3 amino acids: CASSSSGLAGDEQYF. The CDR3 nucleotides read TGTGCCAGCAGCAGCTCGGGACTAGCGGGAGACGAGCAGTACTTC.

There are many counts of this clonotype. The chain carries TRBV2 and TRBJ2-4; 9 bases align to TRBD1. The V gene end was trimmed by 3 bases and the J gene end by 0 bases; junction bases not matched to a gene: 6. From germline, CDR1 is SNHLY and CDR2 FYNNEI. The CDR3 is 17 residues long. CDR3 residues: CASSEDRGTLAKNIQYF. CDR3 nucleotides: TGTGCCAGCAGTGAGGACAGGGGCACCCTAGCCAAAAACATTCAGTACTTC.

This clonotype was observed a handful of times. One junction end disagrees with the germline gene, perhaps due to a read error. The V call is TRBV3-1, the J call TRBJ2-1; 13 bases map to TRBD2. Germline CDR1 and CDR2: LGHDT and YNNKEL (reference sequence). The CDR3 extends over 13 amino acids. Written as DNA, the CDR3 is TGTGCCAGCAGCAGACTAGCGGGAGGTGGGCGGCTCTTC. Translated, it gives CASSRLAGGGRLF.

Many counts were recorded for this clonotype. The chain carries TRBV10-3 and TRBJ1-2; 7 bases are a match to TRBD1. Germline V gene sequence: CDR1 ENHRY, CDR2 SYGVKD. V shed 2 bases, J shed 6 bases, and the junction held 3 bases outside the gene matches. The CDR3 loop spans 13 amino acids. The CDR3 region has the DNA TGTGCCATCAGTGAGGAGGGACAGCATGGCTACACCTTC. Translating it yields CAISEEGQHGYTF.

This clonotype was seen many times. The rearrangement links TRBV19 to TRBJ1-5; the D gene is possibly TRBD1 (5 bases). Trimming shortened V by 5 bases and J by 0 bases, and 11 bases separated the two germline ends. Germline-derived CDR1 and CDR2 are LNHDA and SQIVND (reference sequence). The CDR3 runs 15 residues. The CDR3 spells CASSPRDRSNQPQHF. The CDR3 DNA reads TGTGCCAGTAGTCCCAGGGACCGTAGCAATCAGCCCCAGCATTTT. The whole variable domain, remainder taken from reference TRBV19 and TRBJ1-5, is DGGITQSPKYLFRKEGQNVTLSCEQNLNHDAMYWYRQDPGQGLRLIYYSQIVNDFQKGDIAEGYSVSREKKESFPLTVTSAQKNPTAFYLCASSPRDRSNQPQHFGDGTRLSIL.

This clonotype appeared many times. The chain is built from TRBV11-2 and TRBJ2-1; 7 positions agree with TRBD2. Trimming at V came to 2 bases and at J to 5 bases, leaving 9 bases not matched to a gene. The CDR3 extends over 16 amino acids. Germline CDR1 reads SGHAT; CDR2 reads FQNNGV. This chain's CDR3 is CASSLTGEGIHNEQFF. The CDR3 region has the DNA TGTGCCAGCAGCTTAACGGGGGAGGGCATCCACAATGAGCAGTTCTTC.

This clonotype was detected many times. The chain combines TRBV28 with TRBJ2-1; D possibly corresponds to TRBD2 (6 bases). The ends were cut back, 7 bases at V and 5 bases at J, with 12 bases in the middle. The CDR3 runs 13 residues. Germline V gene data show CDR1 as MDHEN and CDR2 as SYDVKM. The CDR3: CASTAWRDNEQFF. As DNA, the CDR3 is TGTGCCAGCACCGCCTGGAGGGACAATGAGCAGTTCTTC.

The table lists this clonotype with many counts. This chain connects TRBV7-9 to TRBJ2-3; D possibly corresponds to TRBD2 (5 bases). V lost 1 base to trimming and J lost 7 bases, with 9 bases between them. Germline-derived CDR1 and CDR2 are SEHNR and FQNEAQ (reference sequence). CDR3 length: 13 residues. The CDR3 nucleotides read TGTGCCAGCAGCTTAGGAGGGTGGAATACGCAGTATTTT. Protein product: CASSLGGWNTQYF.

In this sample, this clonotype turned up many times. CDR3 nucleotide sequence: TGTGCCAGCAGAAAGACAGGGCAAGAGACCCAGTACTTC. It yields the protein CASRKTGQETQYF. This chain links TRBV12-3 or TRBV12-4 with TRBJ2-5; 7 bases are shared with TRBD1. The CDR3 is made up of 13 amino acids. The junction had 3 bases not matched to a gene; V was cut back by 6 bases and J by 2 bases.

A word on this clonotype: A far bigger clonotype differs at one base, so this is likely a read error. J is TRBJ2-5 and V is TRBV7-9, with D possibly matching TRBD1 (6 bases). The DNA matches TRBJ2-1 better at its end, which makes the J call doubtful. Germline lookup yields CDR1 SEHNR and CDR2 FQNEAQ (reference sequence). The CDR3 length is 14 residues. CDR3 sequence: CASSLVARGDEQFF. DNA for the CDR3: TGTGCCAGCAGCTTAGTTGCCAGGGGTGACGAGCAGTTCTTC.

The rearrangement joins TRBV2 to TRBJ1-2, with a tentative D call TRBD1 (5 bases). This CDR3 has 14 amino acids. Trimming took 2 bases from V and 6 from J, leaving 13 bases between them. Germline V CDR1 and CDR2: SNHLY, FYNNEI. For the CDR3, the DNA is TGTGCCAGCAGTGAACCGTACCCCAGGGATGGCTACACCTTC. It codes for CASSEPYPRDGYTF.